This T cell receptor beta chain was captured by sequencing in a study of shared clonotypes between healthy human individuals. TCRdb keeps only in-frame clones here, not all; method: immunoSEQ multiplex PCR. The data contain approximately 530,000 clones, 90% to 96% of them singletons. The CDR3 is 17 residues long. From germline, CDR1 is SGHNT and CDR2 YYREEE (reference sequence). The sample comprised naive CD4+ T cells sorted from blood. Noted subset: CD45RA+ positively selected. This clonotype was obtained from a woman between 25 and 40 years old in good health. This chain connects TRBV5-4 to TRBJ2-5, with 13 bases fitting TRBD2. Gene TRBJ2-7 matches the end of the DNA better, so the J call may be wrong. CDR3 amino acids: CASSLASGTSGIYEQYF. Here the CDR3 DNA reads TGTGCCAGCAGCTTGGCATCCGGGACTAGCGGGATCTACGAGCAGTACTTC.